Presented here are 7 T cell receptor beta chains from one specimen sequenced in a study of blood T cell repertoires in COVID-19. Measured with immunoSEQ multiplex PCR; TCRdb has only the in-frame clones, and not every one. The sample holds fewer than 250,000 clones, 84% seen once. Input material: peripheral blood. The origin of the receptors is a man aged 50 to 60 with acute or convalescent COVID-19.

The chain combines TRBV28 with TRBJ1-2; 9 bases fit TRBD1. V shed 5 bases, J shed 7 bases, and the junction held 8 bases outside the gene matches. Germline V gene sequence: CDR1 MDHEN, CDR2 SYDVKM. The CDR3 runs 14 residues. CDR3 region: CASSPFRDRAGYTF. The CDR3 nucleotides are TGTGCCAGCAGTCCCTTCCGGGACAGGGCTGGCTACACCTTC.

The chain employs TRBV19 and TRBJ1-5; TRBD1 agrees at 11 bases. Germline loops: CDR1 LNHDA, CDR2 SQIVND (reference sequence). The junction had 7 bases not matched to a gene; V was cut back by 6 bases and J by 0 bases. This CDR3 has 17 residues. Here the CDR3 DNA reads TGTGCCAGTAGCAGGGACAGGGGGGGGTATAGCAATCAGCCCCAGCATTTT. Translating it yields CASSRDRGGYSNQPQHF.

This clone was seen a few times. The chain is built from TRBV7-6 and TRBJ2-7, with 7 bases that match TRBD2. V shed 5 bases, J shed 5 bases, and the junction held 3 bases outside the gene matches. The CDR3 spans 12 residues. CDR1 is SGHVS and CDR2 is FNYEAQ in the germline V gene. In DNA form, the CDR3 reads TGTGCCAGCAGCGCGGGAGACCACGAGCAGTACTTC. Protein sequence: CASSAGDHEQYF.

This sequence joins TRBV24-1 and TRBJ1-2, with D hard to call. This CDR3 contains 11 residues. V lost 5 bases and J lost 6, with 6 bases in between. Germline CDR1 KGHDR, CDR2 SFDVKD. The CDR3 DNA reads as TGTGCCACCAGTGGGGAGGATGGCTACACCTTC. This translates into CATSGEDGYTF.

V and J are TRBV11-1 and TRBJ1-2; weak D call: TRBD1 (6 bases). The CDR3 sequence is 15 residues long. The germline CDR1 and CDR2 sequences are SGHAT and FQDESV (reference sequence). V gave up 2 bases and J gave up 6 bases, with 16 bases separating them. The CDR3 protein is CASSLMGAFYDGYTF. CDR3 DNA: TGTGCCAGCAGCTTAATGGGGGCTTTCTACGATGGCTACACCTTC.

In this sample, this clone turned up a few times. The rearrangement links TRBV27 to TRBJ2-2; 8 bases are shared with TRBD1. Per germline, CDR1 MNHEY and CDR2 SMNVEV (reference sequence). This CDR3 is 17 amino acids long. V lost 7 bases and J lost 3; bases outside the gene matches: 13. The CDR3 protein is CASTTQARTGYTGELFF. The CDR3 DNA follows: TGTGCCAGCACAACTCAAGCCCGGACAGGGTACACCGGGGAGCTGTTTTTT.

This chain joins TRBV10-3 and TRBJ1-2; 7 bases align to TRBD1. The V gene end was trimmed by 0 bases and the J gene end by 4 bases; junction bases not matched to a gene: 8. The CDR3 totals 16 residues. CDR1 is ENHRY, CDR2 SYGVKD, per germline. CDR3 sequence (DNA): TGTGCCATCAGTGAGTCGATAAGGGGGCAGGGCTATGGCTACACCTTC. Protein: CAISESIRGQGYGYTF.